This is a list of T cell receptor beta chains from one sample in a study of blood T cell repertoires in COVID-19. Assay: immunoSEQ multiplex PCR; the TCRdb copy retains only in-frame clones and omits some. The data hold around 150,000 clones, with about 77% observed a single time. The sample was peripheral blood. The receptors come from a woman in her forties or fifties with active or convalescent COVID-19. CDR3s include the opening cysteine and the closing phenylalanine or tryptophan. D genes are given only for firm matches.

CDR3 protein	D gene	V gene	J gene
CATSDPGQGKGETQYF	TRBD1	TRBV24-1	TRBJ2-5
CASSPWGVSSYEQYF	-	TRBV5-8	TRBJ2-7
CASSPRDSNTEAFF	TRBD1	TRBV7-2	TRBJ1-1
CASSSGTGVQPQHF	TRBD1	TRBV2	TRBJ1-5
CAVRDTNTGELFF	-	TRBV7-8	TRBJ2-2
CAISEPRQPYGYTF	-	TRBV10-3	TRBJ1-2
CASSQEPTGARNEKLFF	TRBD1	TRBV4-3	TRBJ1-4
CASSMGTGNEKLFF	TRBD1	TRBV19	TRBJ1-4
CASSSQGAGNTGELFF	TRBD1	TRBV11-3	TRBJ2-2
CASGGPRGTDTQYF	-	TRBV9	TRBJ2-3
CASSPGGVMTEAFF	-	TRBV7-3	TRBJ1-1
CASSLTGDQPQHF	TRBD1	TRBV5-5	TRBJ1-5
CASTVGGDNSPLHF	-	TRBV7-8	TRBJ1-6
CATRTSGYNEQFF	TRBD2	TRBV7-9	TRBJ2-1
CASSDQVGVEAFF	-	TRBV6-1	TRBJ1-1
CASSVGVTSGGAGTDTQYF	TRBD2	TRBV9	TRBJ2-3
CASSQAEGTEAFF	-	TRBV3-1/TRBV3-2	TRBJ1-1
CASSNLLRDKAEQFF	-	TRBV19	TRBJ2-1
CASSFDRGGNSPLHF	TRBD1	TRBV6-5	TRBJ1-6
CASSQGPQGLAFF	-	TRBV19	TRBJ1-1
CASSLGAVDWGEQYF	-	TRBV5-1	TRBJ2-7
CASSLSTGGQGKLFF	-	TRBV27	TRBJ1-4
CASSISGQGASGNTIYF	TRBD1	TRBV19	TRBJ1-3
CASLTGTGSYGYTF	TRBD1	TRBV5-6	TRBJ1-2
CASSYSITSGGQLFF	TRBD2	TRBV6-2/TRBV6-3	TRBJ2-2
CASSPGDRANTGELFF	TRBD1	TRBV3-1/TRBV3-2	TRBJ2-2
CASSREPWGNTGELFF	-	TRBV6-2/TRBV6-3	TRBJ2-2
CASSSGLGTAPYGYTF	TRBD1	TRBV5-1	TRBJ1-2
CASSLGATGESIQYF	-	TRBV7-9	TRBJ2-4
CASSELGQYNSPLHF	TRBD1	TRBV6-1	TRBJ1-6
CASSPGSGTNTGELFF	TRBD2	TRBV4-3	TRBJ2-2
CASSSGQLSGNTIYF	-	TRBV18	TRBJ1-3
CASSFGQSPGANVLTF	-	TRBV19	TRBJ2-6
CASSRTSGAAYEQYF	TRBD2	TRBV9	TRBJ2-7
CASSQDWQGGYTF	-	TRBV4-3	TRBJ1-2
CASSQISGNTIYF	-	TRBV7-2	TRBJ1-3
CASSSTGMGGEQYF	-	TRBV7-2	TRBJ2-7
CASSLSSGRPEAKNIQYF	TRBD2	TRBV28	TRBJ2-4
CASTSRLAGRETQYF	TRBD2	TRBV5-4	TRBJ2-5
CASSTFSTDTQYF	-	TRBV7-6	TRBJ2-3
CASSLSSGRGNEQFF	TRBD2	TRBV5-1	TRBJ2-1
CATSREASYEQYF	-	TRBV24-1	TRBJ2-7
CASSVGLAGFYEQYF	TRBD2	TRBV3-1/TRBV3-2	TRBJ2-7
CASSPGQGRNTIYF	TRBD1	TRBV4-3	TRBJ1-3
CASEGGGGQPQHF	TRBD1	TRBV6-5	TRBJ1-5